This T cell receptor (beta chain) appears in the sequencing data of a study of T cell clusters in autoimmune cytopenias. TRB amplification used around 260 ng of peripheral blood genomic DNA. TRB rearrangements were amplified by touch-down multiplex PCR with mixed TRB-A/B primers. From the multiplex PCR reads, TCRdb lists one entry per CDR3 protein and no DNA. This sample contains more than 9,000 distinct CDR3 sequences. The CDR3 has 13 amino acids. The germline V gene encodes CDR1 MNHEY and CDR2 SVGAGI. This clonotype registers medium-sized by frequency. Another study also made use of these data, one on T cell repertoires in aging, cancer and after chemotherapy.

The sequence came from a human donor in good health. The sample consisted of peripheral blood. V gene TRBV6-5 combines with J gene TRBJ1-2; TCRdb lists TRBD1, though no DNA is available to test this call. CDR3: CASSYAGFRALLF.